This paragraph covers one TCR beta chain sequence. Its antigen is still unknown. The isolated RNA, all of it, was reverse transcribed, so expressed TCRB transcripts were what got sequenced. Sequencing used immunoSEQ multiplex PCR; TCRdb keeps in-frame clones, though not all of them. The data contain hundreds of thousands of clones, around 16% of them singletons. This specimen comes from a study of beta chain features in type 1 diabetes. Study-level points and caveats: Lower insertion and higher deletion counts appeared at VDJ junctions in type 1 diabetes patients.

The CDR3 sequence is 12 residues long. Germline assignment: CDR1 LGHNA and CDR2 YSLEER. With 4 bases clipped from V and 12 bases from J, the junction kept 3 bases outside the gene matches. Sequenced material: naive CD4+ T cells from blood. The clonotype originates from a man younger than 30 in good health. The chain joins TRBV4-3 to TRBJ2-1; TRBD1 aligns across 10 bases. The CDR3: CASSLDRGGQFF. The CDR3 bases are TGCGCCAGCAGCCTGGACAGGGGGGGGCAGTTCTTC.